The 24 T cell receptor beta chains reported below all come from one sample, sequenced in a study of shared clonotypes between healthy human individuals. The table came from immunoSEQ multiplex PCR; TCRdb's copy has only in-frame clones and leaves some out. Of 600,000 to 700,000 clones detected, around 73% appear once; the ten largest clones hold around 1.8%. The source material was memory CD4+ T cells sorted from blood. Indicated subset: CD45RA-negative fraction. The receptor set was obtained from a woman aged 30 to 39 in good health.

The V and J genes are TRBV7-4 and TRBJ2-7; a weak D match, TRBD2 (7 bases). Trimming removed 11 bases at V and 3 bases at J, with 23 bases between. The germline gives CDR1 SGHVT, CDR2 SQSDAQ. This CDR3 region has 15 residues. This CDR3 is CARSRGALVVYEQYF. DNA for the CDR3: TGTGCCCGCTCACGGGGGGCCCTCGTTGTCTACGAGCAGTACTTC.

This clone came up many times. The chain links TRBV11-2 to TRBJ1-2, with TRBD1 matching over 7 bases. The germline gives CDR1 SGHAT, CDR2 FQNNGV. This CDR3 is built from 13 residues. Trimming at V came to 5 bases and at J to 3 bases, leaving 3 bases not matched to a gene. In DNA, the CDR3 is TGTGCCAGCAGCGTCCAGGGGGACTATGGCTACACCTTC. Residues: CASSVQGDYGYTF.

This clone was counted between two and nine times. The CDR3 sequence: CASSWGSAGVEGEQFF. The CDR3 DNA sequence: TGCGCCAGCAGCTGGGGGTCCGCGGGAGTTGAAGGTGAGCAGTTCTTC. The rearrangement joins TRBV5-1 to TRBJ2-1, with TRBD2 matching over 7 bases. This CDR3 has 16 residues. Germline CDR1 SGHRS, CDR2 YFSETQ. Germline trimming cut 3 bases from V and 9 bases from J; bases unmatched to any gene: 15.

The V gene is TRBV6-4, the J gene TRBJ2-1, with 8 bases aligning to TRBD2. CDR3 size: 17 residues. Looked up from germline, CDR1 is MRHNA and CDR2 is SNTAGT. The V gene end was trimmed by 8 bases and the J gene end by 5 bases; junction bases not matched to a gene: 17. CDR3 coding DNA: TGTGCCAGCGGTCAATCAGCGGGAGAGGGAGGTCACAATGAGCAGTTCTTC. Amino acids: CASGQSAGEGGHNEQFF.

The chain uses TRBV11-3 and TRBJ2-1; TRBD2 matches 9 bases. V was pared by 1 base and J by 0 bases, with 4 bases of the junction left unmatched. This CDR3 spans 17 amino acids. Germline CDR1 SGHNT, CDR2 YENEEA. This CDR3 reads CASSLGQTSGSYNEQFF. In nucleotides, the CDR3 is TGTGCCAGCAGCTTAGGCCAGACTAGCGGCTCCTACAATGAGCAGTTCTTC.

The chain links TRBV14 to TRBJ2-7; 8 bases line up with TRBD1. The CDR3 sequence is 13 residues long. With V trimmed by 10 bases and J by 9 bases, 14 bases remained unmatched. Germline CDR1 SGHDN, CDR2 FVKESK. CDR3 DNA: TGTGCCACGGGACCAGGGGGCTCCTCTGGGCAGTACTTC. Translating it yields CATGPGGSSGQYF.

This rearrangement joins TRBV19 to TRBJ2-1; 8 bases map to TRBD2. Germline V gives CDR1 LNHDA, CDR2 SQIVND (reference sequence). This CDR3 comprises 13 residues. With V trimmed by 5 bases and J by 9 bases, 6 bases remained unmatched. The CDR3 region has the DNA TGTGCCAGTAGTCATCCGGGAGGGCGTGAGCAGTTCTTC. Protein: CASSHPGGREQFF.

The genes are TRBV6-5 and TRBJ1-2, with D possibly TRBD1 on 5 matching bases. The CDR3 spans 15 residues. V was shortened by 2 bases and J by 3 bases, with 13 bases between the two germline ends. Germline-derived CDR1 and CDR2 are MNHEY and SVGAGI. CDR3 sequence (DNA): TGTGCCAGCAGTTACGCGAGGGGAGGACACTATGGCTACACCTTC. This encodes CASSYARGGHYGYTF.

The rearrangement links TRBV2 to TRBJ2-7; 11 bases are shared with TRBD1. The CDR3 is 19 residues long. The junction had 16 bases not matched to a gene; V was cut back by 3 bases and J by 3 bases. Germline V gene lookup returns CDR1 SNHLY and CDR2 FYNNEI. The DNA of the CDR3 is TGTGCCAGCAGTGATGTCTTCGTTTTGGGACAGGGGGAAAACTACGAGCAGTACTTC. Its translation: CASSDVFVLGQGENYEQYF.

The V gene is TRBV28, the J gene TRBJ2-7; 10 nucleotides line up with TRBD2. This CDR3 has 17 residues. V trimming: 4 bases; J trimming: 2 bases; junction bases outside the gene matches: 11. Germline V gene lookup returns CDR1 MDHEN and CDR2 SYDVKM. The CDR3 sequence: CASSSWGLGTSAYEQYF. CDR3 in DNA: TGTGCCAGCAGTTCTTGGGGCCTGGGGACTAGCGCCTACGAGCAGTACTTC. The variable domain in full, with the rest retrieved from reference TRBV28 and TRBJ2-7, is DVKVTQSSRYLVKRTGEKVFLECVQDMDHENMFWYRQDPGLGLRLIYFSYDVKMKEKGDIPEGYSVSREKKERFSLILESASTNQTSMYLCASSSWGLGTSAYEQYFGPGTRLTVT.

The DNA for the CDR3 is TGTGCCAGCAGCCCGGTGGCTGAAGAGACCCAGTACTTC. This sequence encodes CASSPVAEETQYF. The chain combines TRBV5-4 with TRBJ2-5; D not certain. Germline V lookup: CDR1 SGHNT, CDR2 YYREEE (reference sequence). This CDR3 comprises 13 residues. V shed 4 bases and J shed 3 bases, with 10 bases lying between them.

The chain combines TRBV6-6 with TRBJ2-3; the D gene is possibly TRBD1 (5 bases). V was clipped by 6 bases and J by 6 bases, with 16 bases between them. The CDR3 has 14 amino acids. From germline, CDR1 is MNHNY and CDR2 SVGAGI (reference sequence). The CDR3, as DNA: TGTGCCAGCAGCCGTCTAACCAGGGCGGATACGCAGTATTTT. It yields the protein CASSRLTRADTQYF.

Remarks on this clone: The same CDR3 also results from other DNA sequences found in this sample. The chain is built from TRBV18 and TRBJ1-2; D might be TRBD1 (5 bases). CDR1 KGHSH and CDR2 LQKENI come from the germline V gene. CDR3 length: 13 residues. Trimming removed 6 bases from V and 3 bases from J, with 11 bases in between. CDR3 in DNA: TGTGCCAGCTCTCCCGGGACGGACTATGGCTACACCTTC. This gives the protein CASSPGTDYGYTF.

Remarks on this clone: A junction boundary mismatches the germline segment, possibly from a read error. V is TRBV28 and J is TRBJ2-7, with 9 bases that match TRBD1. The CDR3 spans 12 residues. Germline V lookup: CDR1 MDHEN, CDR2 SYDVKM. Written as DNA, the CDR3 is TGTGCCAGCAGTTCATCCTCCGACAGGGGGGGCTTC. It encodes CASSSSSDRGGF.

This chain joins TRBV5-1 and TRBJ2-2; 16 nucleotides align to TRBD2. The CDR3 totals 20 residues. V trimming: 0 bases; J trimming: 3 bases; junction bases outside the gene matches: 8. The V gene's germline CDR1 is SGHRS and CDR2 YFSETQ. CDR3 residues: CASSLAPGLAGGTYTGELFF. In nucleotides, the CDR3 is TGCGCCAGCAGCTTGGCCCCGGGACTAGCGGGAGGGACCTACACCGGGGAGCTGTTTTTT. The full variable domain, completed using reference TRBV5-1 and TRBJ2-2, is KAGVTQTPRYLIKTRGQQVTLSCSPISGHRSVSWYQQTPGQGLQFLFEYFSETQRNKGNFPGRFSGRQFSNSRSEMNVSTLELGDSALYLCASSLAPGLAGGTYTGELFFGEGSRLTVL.

On this clone itself: Other DNA sequences in this sample translate to the same CDR3. This chain connects TRBV10-3 to TRBJ1-2; no clear D gene. The CDR3 has 12 residues. CDR1 is ENHRY, CDR2 SYGVKD, per germline. Trimming removed 0 bases from V and 7 bases from J, with 6 bases in between. The CDR3 DNA reads as TGTGCCATCAGTGAGTCGACGGGTGGCTACACCTTC. This encodes CAISESTGGYTF.

This clone was observed many times. Here the CDR3 reads CASRSGSGSGANVLTF. CDR3 coding DNA: TGTGCCAGCAGGAGTGGGAGTGGGTCTGGGGCCAACGTCCTGACTTTC. The chain is built from TRBV2 and TRBJ2-6; a possible D gene is TRBD2 (5 bases). Trimming cost V 6 bases and J 1 base, with 13 bases left between them. CDR3 size: 16 residues. CDR1 and CDR2 from the germline V gene are SNHLY and FYNNEI. The complete variable domain, with remaining parts taken from reference TRBV2 and TRBJ2-6, reads EPEVTQTPSHQVTQMGQEVILRCVPISNHLYFYWYRQILGQKVEFLVSFYNNEISEKSEIFDDQFSVERPDGSNFTLKIRSTKLEDSAMYFCASRSGSGSGANVLTFGAGSRLTVL.

The chain joins TRBV6-1 to TRBJ1-1, with D possibly matching TRBD1 (5 bases). The CDR3 runs to 14 residues. Trimming took 6 bases from V and 4 from J, leaving 15 bases between them. CDR1 and CDR2 from the germline V gene are MNHNS and SASEGT. The CDR3 nucleotides read TGTGCCAGCAGCCCCAATTCGGGGGGCACTGAAGCTTTCTTT. It translates to CASSPNSGGTEAFF.

This chain connects TRBV28 to TRBJ2-3; 8 bases match TRBD2. CDR1 and CDR2 from the germline V gene are MDHEN and SYDVKM. The CDR3 consists of 15 residues. Trimming cost V 7 bases and J 6 bases; bases outside gene matches: 12. Here the CDR3 DNA reads TGTGCCAGCAACGACGGGAGGGCGTATTGGGATACGCAGTATTTT. This encodes CASNDGRAYWDTQYF.

This clone came up a few times. The rearrangement joins TRBV10-3 to TRBJ2-1; D might be TRBD2 (6 bases). The V and J ends lost 0 bases and 1 base respectively, with 7 bases between them. Germline lookup yields CDR1 ENHRY and CDR2 SYGVKD. This CDR3 has 15 residues. The CDR3 nucleotides are TGTGCCATCAGTGAGTCCGGGACTTCCTACAATGAGCAGTTCTTC. It codes for CAISESGTSYNEQFF.

This chain joins TRBV11-2 and TRBJ2-2; 10 bases map to TRBD1. CDR1 and CDR2 (germline): SGHAT, FQNNGV. The CDR3 runs to 17 residues. V was pared by 5 bases and J by 6 bases, with 12 bases of the junction left unmatched. CDR3 amino acids: CASSPQGQGRFAGELFF. The CDR3 DNA follows: TGTGCCAGCAGCCCCCAGGGACAGGGGAGGTTCGCCGGGGAGCTGTTTTTT.

The genes are TRBV7-9 and TRBJ1-2, with 8 bases matching TRBD1. CDR3 size: 19 residues. In germline, CDR1 is SEHNR, CDR2 FQNEAQ (reference sequence). With V trimmed by 5 bases and J by 8 bases, 25 bases remained unmatched. CDR3 sequence: CASSPHTGTGLPGQVGYTF. As DNA, the CDR3 is TGTGCCAGCAGCCCGCATACCGGGACAGGCTTACCCGGACAGGTCGGCTACACCTTC.

The chain combines TRBV29-1 with TRBJ2-5; D is undetermined. The ends were cut back, 7 bases at V and 7 bases at J, with 13 bases in the middle. The CDR3 sequence is 11 residues long. CDR1 is SQVTM and CDR2 is ANQGSEA in the germline V gene. CDR3 sequence: CSGDNRGTQYF. The CDR3 bases are TGCAGCGGAGACAATCGCGGGACCCAGTACTTC.

This clone was counted many times. The chain carries TRBV5-1 and TRBJ2-1; TRBD1 might be the D (6 bases). Trimming removed 1 base from V and 5 bases from J, with 13 bases in between. Germline CDR1 and CDR2: SGHRS and YFSETQ. The CDR3 is 15 amino acids. CDR3 sequence reads: CASSLLGQSHNEQFF. The CDR3 bases are TGCGCCAGCAGCTTGCTGGGACAATCCCACAATGAGCAGTTCTTC.